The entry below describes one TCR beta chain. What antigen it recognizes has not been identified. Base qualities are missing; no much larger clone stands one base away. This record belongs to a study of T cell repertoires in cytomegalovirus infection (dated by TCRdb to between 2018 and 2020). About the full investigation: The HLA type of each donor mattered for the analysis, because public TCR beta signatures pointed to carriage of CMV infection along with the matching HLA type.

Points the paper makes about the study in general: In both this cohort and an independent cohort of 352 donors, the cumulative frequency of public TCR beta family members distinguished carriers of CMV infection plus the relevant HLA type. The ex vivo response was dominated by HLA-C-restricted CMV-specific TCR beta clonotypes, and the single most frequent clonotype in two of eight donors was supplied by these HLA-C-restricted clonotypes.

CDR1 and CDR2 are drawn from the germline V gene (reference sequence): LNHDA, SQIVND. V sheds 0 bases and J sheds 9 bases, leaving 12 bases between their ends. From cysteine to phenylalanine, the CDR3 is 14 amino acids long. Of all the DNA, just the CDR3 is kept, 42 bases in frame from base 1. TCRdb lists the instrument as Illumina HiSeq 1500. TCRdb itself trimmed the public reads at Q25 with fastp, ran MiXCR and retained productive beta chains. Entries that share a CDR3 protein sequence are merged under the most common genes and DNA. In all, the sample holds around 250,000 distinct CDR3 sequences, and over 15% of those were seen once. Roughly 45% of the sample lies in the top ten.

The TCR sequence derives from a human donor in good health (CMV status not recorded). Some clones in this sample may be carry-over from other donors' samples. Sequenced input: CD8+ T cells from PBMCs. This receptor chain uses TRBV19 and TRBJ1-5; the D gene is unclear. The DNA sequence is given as TGTGCCAGTAGTATAGATGGCAGCCCATCGCCCCAGCATTTT. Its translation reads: CASSIDGSPSPQHF.